Described below is a single TCR beta chain sequence and its context. This clone occurred a few times. It has no known antigen specificity. Per-base quality was not reported, and no clone a single base away is much larger than it. The data were obtained in a study of beta chain features in type 1 diabetes (dated by TCRdb to 2017 to 2018). The study in broad terms: Mean age, gender distribution, total cell number and subset yield were not different between patients and healthy donors. In the study, recently diagnosed type 1 diabetes patients and matched healthy donors were compared on the TCRB repertoires of their sorted circulating CD4+ T cell subsets. Regulatory and stem cell-like memory subsets were obtained from only 8 patients and roughly eight healthy donors, while naive and central memory subsets were obtained from all 30 or so donors. A total of 100 million to 110 million sorted cells were examined across all samples, and a strong correlation was observed between cell number per subset and RNA yield. Study-level results and caveats: HLA sub-analyses involved small numbers of individuals, so any influence of HLA type on TCRB rearrangement remained unresolved. Sequencing cDNA rather than genomic DNA could over-represent highly expressing activated cells, although activation and CD3 levels did not differ between groups. Naive, central memory and regulatory TCRB repertoires appeared to be more similar among patients than among healthy donors. Shorter templates might have been favored by PCR, but patient and control samples were amplified and corrected together, so both groups would have been affected equally by any skew. At VDJ recombination sites, patients with type 1 diabetes made fewer insertions and deleted more nucleotides, a pattern implying thymic rearrangement abnormalities. Type 1 diabetes patients showed a moderate but significant shortening of TCRB CDR3 length in all four CD4+ subsets.

A single peripheral blood draw of roughly 0.11 L on average was collected from each donor into heparinised tubes. A BD FACSAria II was used to sort naive, central memory, regulatory and stem cell-like memory CD4+ T cells with a panel that included CD45RO, CCR7, CD25, CD127, CD95 and CD27. All sorted populations exceeded 95% purity. PBMCs were isolated immediately by Lymphoprep density gradient centrifugation and stained directly without culture. So that batch effects would be minimized, each experiment stained and sorted samples in pairs, pairing one healthy donor with one patient. All of the isolated RNA was reverse transcribed with the High Capacity cDNA Reverse Transcription Kit, so expressed TCRB transcripts were sequenced. Deep immunoSEQ sequencing was applied to naive, central memory and regulatory T cell samples, giving an average of roughly 3.5 million total reads per sample. Sorted cells were lysed in RLT buffer and RNA was extracted with DNase-treated RNeasy Micro or Mini kits, depending on cell number. To prevent cross-contamination, each cell subset was processed individually, whereas patient and healthy donor samples were processed jointly. The immunoSEQ multiplex PCR was used to amplify TCRB sequences from cDNA, generating 87-bp fragments that spanned the CDR3 region. Sequencing of the amplicons was done on the Illumina HiSeq platform. On the study's bioinformatics: Synthetic template baselines were used to correct PCR bias computationally, reads within Hamming distance 2 were collapsed together, and singletons that could not be merged were discarded. Reads were aligned to IMGT to assign V, D and J genes, CDR3 length, and insertions or deletions at six rearrangement sites. Within each subset, clonotype counts were normalized to sorted cell number, and only after that were true diversity and Gini coefficients computed with the tcR R package. The overlap coefficient, calculated on TCRB nucleotide sequences, was used to quantify repertoire sharing. As a proxy for the pre-selection repertoire, out-of-frame TCRB sequences from naive cells were analyzed. Here the immuneACCESS table is served through TCRdb, limited to in-frame sequences with V and J called. Missing clones are a known gap in these copies; in checked studies unresolved V genes cover under half, and the rest lacks a known reason. V, J and clone size reflect that table, while D and trimming were determined from the DNA. The sample has hundreds of thousands of clones on record, roughly an eighth of them singletons. The ten biggest clones cover approximately 0.01% of the sample.

V lost 3 bases and J lost 0 bases; the stretch between them is 11 bases long. The germline V gene (reference sequence) specifies MNHNY as CDR1 and SVGAGI as CDR2. From the cysteine through the phenylalanine, the CDR3 covers 15 amino acids. Here the CDR3 DNA is all that survives: 45 bases in frame from base 1. The rearrangement combines TRBV6-6 with TRBJ1-2, with the D gene not clear enough to name. Sequencing was done on a sample of naive CD4+ T cells from blood. The meaning of the sample's cell subset or site label: true naive CD4+ T cells. The receptor was isolated from a woman in her late teens or twenties with type 1 diabetes. DNA sequence: TGTGCCAGCAGTTATTTGGAGAGTTCTAACTATGGCTACACCTTC. It translates as CASSYLESSNYGYTF.